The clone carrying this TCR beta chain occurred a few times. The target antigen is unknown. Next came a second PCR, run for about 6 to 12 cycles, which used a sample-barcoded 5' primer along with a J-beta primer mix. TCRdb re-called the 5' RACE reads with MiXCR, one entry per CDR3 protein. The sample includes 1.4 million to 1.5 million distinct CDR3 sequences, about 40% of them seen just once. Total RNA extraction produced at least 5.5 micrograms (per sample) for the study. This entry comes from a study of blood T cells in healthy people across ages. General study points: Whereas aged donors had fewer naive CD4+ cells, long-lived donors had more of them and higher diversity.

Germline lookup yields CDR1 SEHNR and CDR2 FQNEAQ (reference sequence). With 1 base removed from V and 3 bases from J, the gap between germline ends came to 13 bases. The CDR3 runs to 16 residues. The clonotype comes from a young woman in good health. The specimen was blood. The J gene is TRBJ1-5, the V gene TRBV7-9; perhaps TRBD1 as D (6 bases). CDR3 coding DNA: TGTGCCAGCAGCTTAGGTGCCGGGGGCACCAATCAGCCCCAGCATTTT. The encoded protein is CASSLGAGGTNQPQHF.